The 21 T cell receptor beta chains below all came from one sample that was sequenced in a study of T cell repertoires in cytomegalovirus infection (dated by TCRdb to the late 2010s). The reads were generated on an Illumina HiSeq 1500. In-frame beta chains were kept once TCRdb had trimmed the public reads at Q25 with fastp and called clones with MiXCR. Rows matching on CDR3 protein sequence are summarized as one entry with the most common DNA and genes. This sample holds 350,000 to 450,000 distinct CDR3 sequences; roughly 20% were observed only once. The ten largest clones take up 8.5% to 10% of the sample. Sequenced sample: PBMCs. Every receptor here comes from a human donor in good health (CMV status not recorded). Some clones in this sample may be carry-over from other donors' samples.

This clonotype has at least ten counts. The V gene is TRBV7-9, the J gene TRBJ2-7; D tentatively reads TRBD1 or TRBD2 (5 bases each). CDR3 length: 17 residues. V lost 5 bases and J lost 2, with 22 bases in between. Germline V gene sequence: CDR1 SEHNR, CDR2 FQNEAQ (reference sequence). CDR3 residues: CASSLYGRGGSTYEQYF. Written as DNA, the CDR3 is TGTGCCAGCAGCCTATACGGACGGGGCGGGTCAACCTACGAGCAGTACTTC.

This clonotype was recorded many times. The V call is TRBV7-8, the J call TRBJ1-5; D is perhaps TRBD1 (6 bases). CDR1 SGHVS and CDR2 FQNEAQ come from the germline V gene. The CDR3 covers 15 residues. Trimming stripped 3 bases from V and 0 bases from J, with 9 bases between. The CDR3 protein is CASSFTGYSNQPQHF. CDR3 nucleotide sequence: TGTGCCAGCAGCTTCACAGGGTATAGCAATCAGCCCCAGCATTTT.

This clonotype was counted ten times or more. This rearrangement joins TRBV7-2 to TRBJ1-1; D is ambiguous. The CDR3 contains 14 residues. Germline V gene data show CDR1 as SGHTA and CDR2 as FQGNSA. Between the trimmed V and J ends, which lost 2 bases and 7 bases, there was a span of 14 bases. The CDR3 is CASSLLGFGLEAFF. The CDR3, as DNA: TGTGCCAGCAGCTTATTAGGGTTCGGCCTTGAAGCTTTCTTT.

A note on this clonotype: This sequence may be a read error, since a much larger clone differs from it by one base. This chain uses TRBV6-1 with TRBJ1-2; D ambiguous. This CDR3 region has 10 residues. Germline CDR1 reads MNHNS; CDR2 reads SASEGT. Between the trimmed V and J ends, which lost 6 bases and 5 bases, there was a span of 4 bases. Written as DNA, the CDR3 is TGTGCCAGCAGGGAATATGGCTACACCTTC. Amino acids: CASREYGYTF.

The rearrangement joins TRBV7-9 to TRBJ2-1, with TRBD2 matching over 7 bases. CDR3 size: 16 residues. The germline CDR1 and CDR2 sequences are SEHNR and FQNEAQ (reference sequence). With V trimmed by 5 bases and J by 7 bases, 14 bases remained unmatched. The CDR3 nucleotides are TGTGCCAGCAGCCAACTCACTGGGAGGGTAAGGAATGAGCAGTTCTTC. It specifies CASSQLTGRVRNEQFF.

In its sample, this clonotype was seen many times. This chain joins TRBV7-8 and TRBJ1-2; 11 bases line up with TRBD1. The CDR3 sequence is 15 residues long. V lost 3 bases, J lost 4 bases, and 4 bases stayed unmatched. Germline loops: CDR1 SGHVS, CDR2 FQNEAQ. The CDR3 nucleotides are TGTGCCAGCAGCTTTGGGACAGGGGGAGTCTATGGCTACACCTTC. Amino acid sequence: CASSFGTGGVYGYTF.

This clonotype was observed a few times. This rearrangement joins TRBV19 to TRBJ1-1, with D unclear. Per the germline V gene, CDR1 is LNHDA and CDR2 is SQIVND (reference sequence). V was pared by 0 bases and J by 1 base, with 6 bases between. CDR3 length equals 14 residues. The CDR3 nucleotides read TGTGCCAGTAGTATAGATCTAGGGAACACTGAAGCTTTCTTT. This codes for CASSIDLGNTEAFF.

This clonotype was recorded many times. The rearrangement links TRBV12-3 or TRBV12-4 to TRBJ2-3; weak D call: TRBD2 (6 bases). V was pared by 7 bases and J by 3 bases, with 11 bases between. The CDR3 runs to 13 residues. CDR3 DNA sequence: TGTGCCAGCAACGGAGGGCTGACAGATACGCAGTATTTT. This translates into CASNGGLTDTQYF.

This chain connects TRBV2 to TRBJ2-1; TRBD2 agrees at 8 bases. V dropped 2 bases and J dropped 7; count of bases not matched to a gene: 4. The CDR3 consists of 14 residues. The germline V gene encodes CDR1 SNHLY and CDR2 FYNNEI. CDR3 nucleotide sequence: TGTGCCAGCAGTGAACGGGAGGGTATGAATGAGCAGTTCTTC. It is translated as CASSEREGMNEQFF.

The V call is TRBV29-1, the J call TRBJ2-7; D unresolved. This CDR3 is 12 amino acids long. The V and J ends lost 4 bases and 4 bases respectively, with 11 bases between them. Germline CDR1 reads SQVTM; CDR2 reads ANQGSEA. DNA of the CDR3: TGCAGCGTTGGATGGATTTCTTACGAGCAGTACTTC. Translating it yields CSVGWISYEQYF.

This clonotype was detected many times. This sequence joins TRBV12-3 or TRBV12-4 and TRBJ1-1; a weak D match, TRBD1 (6 bases). The CDR3 consists of 16 residues. V lost 2 bases, J lost 3 bases, and 16 bases lay in between. CDR3 residues: CASSLYLGHRDTEAFF. The CDR3 nucleotides are TGTGCCAGCAGTTTATATTTGGGACATCGAGACACTGAAGCTTTCTTT.

This clonotype was counted between two and nine times. The genes are TRBV30 and TRBJ2-1; maybe TRBD2 (6 bases). V lost 0 bases and J 8 bases, leaving 20 bases between the germline ends. This CDR3 spans 16 amino acids. The germline gives CDR1 GTSNPN, CDR2 SVGIG (reference sequence). The CDR3: CAWSVRWEAEFHEQFF. In DNA form, the CDR3 reads TGTGCCTGGAGTGTACGGTGGGAGGCCGAGTTCCATGAGCAGTTCTTC. The full variable domain, with the rest looked up from reference TRBV30 and TRBJ2-1, is SQTIHQWPATLVQPVGSPLSLECTVEGTSNPNLYWYRQAAGRGLQLLFYSVGIGQISSEVPQNLSASRPQDRQFILSSKKLLLSDSGFYLCAWSVRWEAEFHEQFFGPGTRLTVL.

This clonotype came up many times. V usage is TRBV28 and J usage is TRBJ2-5; D is possibly TRBD1 or TRBD2 (6 bases each). V shed 7 bases and J shed 3 bases, with 9 bases lying between them. The germline V gene encodes CDR1 MDHEN and CDR2 SYDVKM. The length of the CDR3 is 12 residues. The CDR3 spells CASNRGEETQYF. The CDR3 nucleotides are TGTGCCAGCAATAGGGGGGAAGAGACCCAGTACTTC.

This clonotype was observed many times. The chain recombines TRBV7-2 with TRBJ1-5; D is unclear. CDR1 is SGHTA and CDR2 is FQGNSA in the germline V gene. Trimming left V 9 bases short and J 5 bases short, with 14 bases between. The CDR3 has 13 amino acids. This CDR3 reads CASSSEQDQPQHF. As DNA, the CDR3 is TGTGCCAGTTCGAGCGAGCAGGATCAGCCCCAGCATTTT.

This clonotype was seen repeatedly, ten times or more. CDR3 in amino acids: CASSFGEETQYF. DNA of the CDR3: TGTGCCAGCAGTTTCGGGGAAGAGACCCAGTACTTC. V gene TRBV12-3 or TRBV12-4 combines with J gene TRBJ2-5, with a possible D match to TRBD2 (5 bases). V was shortened by 3 bases and J by 3 bases, with 5 bases between the two germline ends. This CDR3 comprises 12 residues.

The gene calls are TRBV10-3 and TRBJ2-7, with 12 bases fitting TRBD1. The CDR3 spans 13 residues. Per germline, CDR1 ENHRY and CDR2 SYGVKD. V was pared by 6 bases and J by 5 bases, with 2 bases of the junction left unmatched. CDR3 sequence reads: CAIRGQGADEQYF. The CDR3 DNA reads TGTGCCATCAGGGGACAGGGGGCAGACGAGCAGTACTTC.

This clonotype was observed a few times. This chain uses TRBV12-3 or TRBV12-4 with TRBJ1-1; 11 bases map to TRBD1. The CDR3 is made up of 16 amino acids. J was trimmed by 5 bases and V by 6 bases; bases with no gene match: 11. In DNA, the CDR3 is TGTGCCAGCAGCTTCGACACCGGGACAGGGGGGACTGAAGCTTTCTTT. It is translated as CASSFDTGTGGTEAFF.

This clonotype was observed many times. This chain joins TRBV7-8 and TRBJ2-3; 12 nucleotides agree with TRBD2. The CDR3 has 16 amino acids. Trimming cost V 5 bases and J 1 base; bases outside gene matches: 4. Germline assignment: CDR1 SGHVS and CDR2 FQNEAQ. The CDR3 coding sequence is TGTGCCAGCAGCCCTAGCGGGGGGGTCGGCACAGATACGCAGTATTTT. Protein: CASSPSGGVGTDTQYF.

This clonotype was found a few times. This chain uses TRBV7-6 with TRBJ2-7, with D maybe TRBD2 (5 bases). CDR1 is SGHVS, CDR2 FNYEAQ, per germline. V shed 1 base and J shed 7 bases, with 14 bases lying between them. CDR3 length: 14 residues. CDR3: CASSLVGGPGEQYF. The DNA of the CDR3 is TGTGCCAGCAGCTTAGTAGGCGGGCCGGGTGAGCAGTACTTC.

This clonotype came up many times. The chain joins TRBV18 to TRBJ1-5; unclear D gene. Looked up from germline, CDR1 is KGHSH and CDR2 is LQKENI. CDR3 length: 17 residues. The V gene lost 2 bases and the J gene lost 1 base, with 15 bases spanning the gap. CDR3 coding DNA: TGTGCCAGCTCACCAAATACACTCTTAGGGAGCAATCAGCCCCAGCATTTT. As protein: CASSPNTLLGSNQPQHF. Full variable domain (rest looked up from reference TRBV18 and TRBJ1-5): NAGVMQNPRHLVRRRGQEARLRCSPMKGHSHVYWYRQLPEEGLKFMVYLQKENIIDESGMPKERFSAEFPKEGPSILRIQQVVRGDSAAYFCASSPNTLLGSNQPQHFGDGTRLSIL.

The sample holds a few counts of this clonotype. The rearrangement joins TRBV27 to TRBJ1-1; possible D gene TRBD1, 6 bases. The CDR3 totals 14 residues. From germline, CDR1 is MNHEY and CDR2 SMNVEV (reference sequence). Trimming shortened V by 0 bases and J by 2 bases, and 7 bases separated the two germline ends. The CDR3 sequence: CASSLSGHNTEAFF. The CDR3 DNA sequence: TGTGCCAGCAGTTTATCGGGACATAACACTGAAGCTTTCTTT.